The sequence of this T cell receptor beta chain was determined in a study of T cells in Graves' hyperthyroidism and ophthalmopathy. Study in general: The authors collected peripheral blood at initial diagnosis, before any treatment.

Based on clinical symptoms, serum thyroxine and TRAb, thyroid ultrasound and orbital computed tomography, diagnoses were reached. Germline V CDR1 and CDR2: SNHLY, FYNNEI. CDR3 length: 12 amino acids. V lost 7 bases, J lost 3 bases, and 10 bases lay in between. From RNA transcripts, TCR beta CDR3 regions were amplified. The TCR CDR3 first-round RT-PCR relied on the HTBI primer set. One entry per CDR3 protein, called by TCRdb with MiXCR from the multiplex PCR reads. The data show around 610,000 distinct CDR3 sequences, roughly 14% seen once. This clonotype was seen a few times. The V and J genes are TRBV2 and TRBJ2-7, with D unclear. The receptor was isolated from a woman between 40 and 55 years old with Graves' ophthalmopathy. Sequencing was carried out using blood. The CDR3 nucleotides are TGTGCCAGCAAGGGAAGCGACTACGAGCAGTACTTC. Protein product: CASKGSDYEQYF.